Below, 11 T cell receptor beta chains from the same sample are listed, as sequenced in a study of blood T cell repertoires in COVID-19 (dated by TCRdb to 2018 to 2020). Libraries were built with the immunoSEQ multiplex PCR assay. Drawn from immuneACCESS, this table holds only the in-frame rearrangements with V and J called that TCRdb kept. Clones are partly lost; checked studies trace under half to an unresolved V gene and leave the rest unexplained. The sample profile shows about 270,000 clones; approximately 91% of them were found once. The ten top clones hold approximately 2.4% of the sample. The sample comprised PBMCs or T cells enriched from blood (not recorded which). The receptors derive from a woman in her thirties or forties with acute COVID-19.

The chain carries TRBV12-3 or TRBV12-4 and TRBJ1-2, with TRBD1 as a possible D gene (6 bases). The CDR3 is made up of 13 amino acids. V was shortened by 6 bases and J by 7 bases, with 15 bases between the two germline ends. CDR3 DNA: TGTGCCAGCAGCCAAGGGAGGGGGTCTGGCTACACCTTC. This translates into CASSQGRGSGYTF.

This clone came up once. The CDR3 region is CASGLQVYTEAFF. CDR3 DNA: TGTGCTAGTGGTTTACAGGTTTACACTGAAGCTTTCTTT. The chain carries TRBV12-5 and TRBJ1-1, with D possibly being TRBD1 (5 bases). Germline V gene sequence: CDR1 LGHNT, CDR2 FRNRAP. The CDR3 length is 13 residues. Trimming removed 3 bases from V and 3 bases from J, with 8 bases in between.

V and J are TRBV19 and TRBJ2-4; D unresolved. Per the germline V gene, CDR1 is LNHDA and CDR2 is SQIVND (reference sequence). The CDR3 has 14 residues. Between the trimmed V and J ends, which lost 3 bases and 3 bases, there was a span of 9 bases. CDR3 sequence: CASSMTGDKNIQYF. Here the CDR3 DNA reads TGTGCCAGTAGTATGACTGGAGACAAAAACATTCAGTACTTC.

The chain links TRBV24-1 to TRBJ2-2, with a possible D match to TRBD2 (7 bases). V lost 7 bases, J lost 6 bases, and 23 bases lay in between. From germline, CDR1 is KGHDR and CDR2 SFDVKD. This CDR3 has 17 residues. The DNA for the CDR3 is TGTGCCACCAGAGAAGGGGGGAGGGCCGGAGTTTCCGGGGAGCTGTTTTTT. It yields the protein CATREGGRAGVSGELFF.

The rearrangement links TRBV11-2 to TRBJ1-4; perhaps TRBD1 as D (5 bases). The germline gives CDR1 SGHAT, CDR2 FQNNGV. The CDR3 covers 12 residues. V lost 8 bases and J lost 2, with 6 bases in between. This chain's CDR3 is CASGATNEKLFF. Written as DNA, the CDR3 is TGTGCCAGCGGGGCGACTAATGAAAAACTGTTTTTT.

The chain links TRBV19 to TRBJ1-1; 8 nucleotides line up with TRBD1. V was clipped by 4 bases and J by 0 bases; unmatched bases: 13. CDR1 LNHDA and CDR2 SQIVND come from the germline V gene (reference sequence). The CDR3 spans 18 residues. The CDR3 loop is CASSSPTGERGMNTEAFF. The CDR3 DNA reads TGTGCCAGTAGTAGCCCGACAGGGGAAAGGGGGATGAACACTGAAGCTTTCTTT.

The CDR3 nucleotides read TGTGCCAGCAGCCAGACTAGCGCGGGGGGTTACGAGCAGTACTTC. It encodes CASSQTSAGGYEQYF. This chain joins TRBV4-2 and TRBJ2-7; 8 bases map to TRBD2. V was clipped by 3 bases and J by 4 bases; unmatched bases: 8. Germline V gives CDR1 LGHNA, CDR2 YNFKEQ. The CDR3 spans 15 residues.

V and J are TRBV24-1 and TRBJ2-5; no clear D. Per the germline V gene, CDR1 is KGHDR and CDR2 is SFDVKD. The germline V and J ends were trimmed by 1 base and 4 bases, with 3 bases remaining between them. CDR3 length equals 12 residues. In DNA, the CDR3 is TGTGCCACCAGTGATTTCTTAGAGACCCAGTACTTC. Amino acid sequence: CATSDFLETQYF.

The chain has TRBV30 and TRBJ2-3, with 9 bases that match TRBD2. V was pared by 1 base and J by 6 bases, with 8 bases of the junction left unmatched. The length of the CDR3 is 15 residues. The germline CDR1 and CDR2 sequences are GTSNPN and SVGIG (reference sequence). CDR3 nucleotide sequence: TGTGCCTGGAGTGGGATAGCGGGGGCCGGGGATACGCAGTATTTT. It codes for CAWSGIAGAGDTQYF.

The chain recombines TRBV12-3 or TRBV12-4 with TRBJ1-2, with D unclear. The CDR3 loop spans 13 amino acids. V was clipped by 2 bases and J by 8 bases, with 12 bases between them. The CDR3 sequence: CASSLPRGNGYTF. The CDR3 nucleotides read TGTGCCAGCAGTTTACCGCGAGGGAACGGCTACACCTTC.

The chain links TRBV5-6 to TRBJ2-1; maybe TRBD1 (6 bases). The CDR3 length is 13 residues. Trimming removed 4 bases from V and 5 bases from J, with 10 bases in between. Germline V lookup: CDR1 SGHDT, CDR2 YYEEEE. The CDR3 nucleotides are TGTGCCAGCAGCAAGGACAGAAACAATGAGCAGTTCTTC. Protein sequence: CASSKDRNNEQFF.